This TCR beta chain was obtained from a study of shared clonotypes between healthy human individuals. Turning to the study itself: Donors, aged 18 to 49, were a couple of women and a few men.

Assay runs were performed at deep level. TCRdb keeps only in-frame clones here, not all; method: immunoSEQ multiplex PCR. The sample has hundreds of thousands of clones; 92% are singletons. Study conclusions and caveats: What naive subsets generally showed was a larger estimated richness than memory subsets showed.

It was CD45RO-negative cells, positively selected for CCR7, that made up naive CD8 cells, with terminally differentiated effector memory CD45RA+ cells excluded. In the case of this clone: Its antigen is unidentified.

Trimming left V 6 bases short and J 3 bases short, with 15 bases between. The CDR3 runs 14 residues. Germline V CDR1 and CDR2: SNHLY, FYNNEI. The receptor's source is a man between 25 and 39 years old in good health. This chain uses TRBV2 with TRBJ2-7; D gene ambiguous. The sequenced sample consisted of naive CD8+ T cells sorted from blood. CDR3 loop: CASRKAPQDYEQYF. DNA for the CDR3: TGTGCCAGCAGGAAGGCACCTCAAGACTACGAGCAGTACTTC.